This T cell receptor (beta chain) was identified in a study of human T cells and chemical hapten exposure. Study overall: TCR yields differed between samples (mainly from small differences in pooled library volume).

The study extracted total RNA from unfractionated whole blood. V was clipped by 0 bases and J by 0 bases, with 4 bases between them. The CDR3 contains 14 residues. The germline V gene encodes CDR1 SGHRS and CDR2 YFSETQ. TCRdb re-analysed the 5' RACE reads in MiXCR, keeping a single row per CDR3 protein. The table includes approximately 150,000 distinct CDR3 sequences, around 4% detected once. This sequence was found in a female donor in good health. The gene calls are TRBV5-1 and TRBJ2-1, with D hard to call. The CDR3, as DNA: TGCGCCAGCAGCTTGGAGGACTCCTACAATGAGCAGTTCTTC. It is translated as CASSLEDSYNEQFF.